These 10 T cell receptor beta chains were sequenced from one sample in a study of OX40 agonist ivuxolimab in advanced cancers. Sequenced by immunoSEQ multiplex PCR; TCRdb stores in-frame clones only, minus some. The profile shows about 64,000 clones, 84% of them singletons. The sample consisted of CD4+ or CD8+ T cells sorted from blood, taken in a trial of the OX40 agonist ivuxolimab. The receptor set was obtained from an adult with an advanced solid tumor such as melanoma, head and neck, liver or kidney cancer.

The CDR3 reads CASSPTTGKRYEQYF. DNA for the CDR3: TGTGCCAGCAGCCCAACCACAGGGAAGAGGTACGAGCAGTACTTC. V gene TRBV7-9 combines with J gene TRBJ2-7; D might be TRBD1 (6 bases). CDR1 and CDR2 from the germline V gene are SEHNR and FQNEAQ (reference sequence). With 5 bases removed from V and 4 bases from J, the gap between germline ends came to 18 bases. The CDR3 length is 15 residues. Full variable domain (missing parts from reference TRBV7-9 and TRBJ2-7): DTGVSQNPRHKITKRGQNVTFRCDPISEHNRLYWYRQTLGQGPEFLTYFQNEAQLEKSRLLSDRFSAERPKGSFSTLEIQRTEQGDSAMYLCASSPTTGKRYEQYFGPGTRLTVT.

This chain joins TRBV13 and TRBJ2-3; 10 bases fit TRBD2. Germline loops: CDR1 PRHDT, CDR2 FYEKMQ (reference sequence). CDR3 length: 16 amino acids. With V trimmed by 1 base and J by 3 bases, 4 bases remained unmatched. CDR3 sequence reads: CASSLDTSGETDTQYF. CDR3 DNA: TGTGCCAGCAGCTTAGATACTAGCGGGGAAACAGATACGCAGTATTTT.

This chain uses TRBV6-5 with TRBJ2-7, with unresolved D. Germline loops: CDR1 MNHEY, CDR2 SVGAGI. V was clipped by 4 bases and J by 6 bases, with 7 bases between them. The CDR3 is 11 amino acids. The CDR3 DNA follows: TGTGCCAGCAGTTCTCGTGTCGAGCAGTACTTC. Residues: CASSSRVEQYF.

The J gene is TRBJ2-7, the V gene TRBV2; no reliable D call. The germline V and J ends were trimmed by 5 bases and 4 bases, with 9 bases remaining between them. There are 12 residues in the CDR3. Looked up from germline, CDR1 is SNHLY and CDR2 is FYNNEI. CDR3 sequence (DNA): TGTGCCAGCAGTACAGCCGGTTACGAGCAGTACTTC. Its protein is CASSTAGYEQYF.

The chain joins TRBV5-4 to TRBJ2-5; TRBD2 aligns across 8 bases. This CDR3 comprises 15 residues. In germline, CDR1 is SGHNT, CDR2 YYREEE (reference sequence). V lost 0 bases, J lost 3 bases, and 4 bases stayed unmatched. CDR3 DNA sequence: TGTGCCAGCAGCTTGGATTTGACTAGCGAAGAGACCCAGTACTTC. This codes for CASSLDLTSEETQYF.

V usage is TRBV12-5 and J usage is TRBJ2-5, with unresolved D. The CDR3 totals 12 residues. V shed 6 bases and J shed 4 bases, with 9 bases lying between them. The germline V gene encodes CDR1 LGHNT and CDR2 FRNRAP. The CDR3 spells CASGDRAETQYF. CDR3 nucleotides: TGTGCTAGTGGGGATAGGGCAGAGACCCAGTACTTC.

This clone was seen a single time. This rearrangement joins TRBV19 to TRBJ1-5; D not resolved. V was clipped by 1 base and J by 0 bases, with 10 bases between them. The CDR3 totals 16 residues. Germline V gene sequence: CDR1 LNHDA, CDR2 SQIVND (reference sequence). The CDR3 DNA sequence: TGTGCCAGTAGTATAGTATTGGCAGTTAGCAATCAGCCCCAGCATTTT. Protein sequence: CASSIVLAVSNQPQHF.

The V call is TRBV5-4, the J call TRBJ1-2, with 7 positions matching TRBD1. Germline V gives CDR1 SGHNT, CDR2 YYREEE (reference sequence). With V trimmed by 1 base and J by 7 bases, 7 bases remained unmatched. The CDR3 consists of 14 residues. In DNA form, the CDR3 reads TGTGCCAGCAGCTTGAGGGAGGGGGCCGGTGGCTACACCTTC. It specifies CASSLREGAGGYTF.

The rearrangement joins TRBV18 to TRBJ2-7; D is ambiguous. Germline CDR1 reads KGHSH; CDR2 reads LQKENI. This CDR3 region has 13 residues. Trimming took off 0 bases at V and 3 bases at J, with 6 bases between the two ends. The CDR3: CASSPPAGYEQYF. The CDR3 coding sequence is TGTGCCAGCTCACCACCTGCAGGCTACGAGCAGTACTTC.

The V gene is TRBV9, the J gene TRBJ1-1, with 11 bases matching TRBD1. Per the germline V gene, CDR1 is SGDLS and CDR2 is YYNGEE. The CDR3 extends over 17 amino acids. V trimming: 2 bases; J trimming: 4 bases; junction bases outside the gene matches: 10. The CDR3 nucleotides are TGTGCCAGCAGCGTGACCGGGACAGGGGGGATTGGCACTGAAGCTTTCTTT. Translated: CASSVTGTGGIGTEAFF.